This T cell receptor (beta chain) was recorded in a study of blood T cell repertoires in COVID-19. Trimming pared 1 base from V and 4 bases from J, leaving 11 bases between. In germline, CDR1 is SGHNT, CDR2 YYREEE (reference sequence). The length of the CDR3 is 14 residues. Profiling relied on immunoSEQ multiplex PCR, and the TCRdb table lists in-frame clones only, not all of them. The sample has 190,000 or so clones; less than 85% are singletons. The chain has TRBV5-4 and TRBJ2-5; D is possibly TRBD2 (6 bases). The sample taken for sequencing was PBMCs or T cells enriched from blood (not recorded which). This clonotype originated in a man in his forties who had recovered from COVID-19. The DNA of the CDR3 is TGTGCCAGCAGCTTGAACGGGGGTGGAGAGACCCAGTACTTC. Protein sequence: CASSLNGGGETQYF.